The T cell receptor (beta chain) described here comes from a study of T-cell memory formation after mild COVID-19. This clonotype came up many times. Sample barcodes and UMIs were carried by the TCR alpha and TCR beta cDNA libraries that 5'RACE generated with constant-segment primers. Using its own MiXCR run on the 5' RACE reads, TCRdb lists one record per CDR3 protein. The sample lists under 350,000 distinct CDR3 sequences, roughly 15% occurring once. The CDR3 has 13 amino acids. V gave up 2 bases and J gave up 4 bases; unmatched junction bases: 0. The chain links TRBV12-3 or TRBV12-4 to TRBJ2-3, with 7 bases lining up with TRBD2. The TCR sequence derives from a man aged 18 to 35 who had mild COVID-19 (a few samples of this study predate the infection). Cell type and time point are not known. The sequencing sample was made of PBMCs or a T cell subset sorted from them (not recorded which). In DNA, the CDR3 is TGTGCCAGCAGTTTACGGGGGGCAGATACGCAGTATTTT. Its translation: CASSLRGADTQYF.